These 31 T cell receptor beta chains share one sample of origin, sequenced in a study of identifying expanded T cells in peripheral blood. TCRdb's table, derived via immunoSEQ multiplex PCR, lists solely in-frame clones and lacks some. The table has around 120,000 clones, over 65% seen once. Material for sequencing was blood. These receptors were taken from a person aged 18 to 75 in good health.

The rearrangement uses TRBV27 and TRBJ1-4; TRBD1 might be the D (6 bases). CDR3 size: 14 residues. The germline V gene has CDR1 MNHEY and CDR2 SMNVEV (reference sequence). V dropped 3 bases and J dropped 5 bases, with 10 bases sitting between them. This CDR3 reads CASSFGGTNEKLFF. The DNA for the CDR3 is TGTGCCAGCAGTTTCGGGGGGACAAATGAAAAACTGTTTTTT.

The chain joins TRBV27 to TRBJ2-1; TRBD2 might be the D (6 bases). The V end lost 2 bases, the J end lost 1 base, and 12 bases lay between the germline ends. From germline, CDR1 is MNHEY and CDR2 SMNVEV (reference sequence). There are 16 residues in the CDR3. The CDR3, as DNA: TGTGCCAGCAGTTTAGATAGCGGTCTATCCTACAATGAGCAGTTCTTC. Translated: CASSLDSGLSYNEQFF.

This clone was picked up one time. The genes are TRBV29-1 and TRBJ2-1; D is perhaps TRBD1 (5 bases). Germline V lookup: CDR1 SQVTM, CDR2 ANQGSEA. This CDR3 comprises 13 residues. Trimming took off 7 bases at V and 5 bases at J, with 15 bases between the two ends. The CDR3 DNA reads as TGCAGCGCTCGGGCCGACAGACACAATGAGCAGTTCTTC. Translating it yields CSARADRHNEQFF.

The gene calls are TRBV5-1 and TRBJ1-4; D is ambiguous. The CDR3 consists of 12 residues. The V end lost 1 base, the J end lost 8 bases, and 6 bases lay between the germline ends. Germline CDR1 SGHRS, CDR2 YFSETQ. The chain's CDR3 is CASSLSTEKLFF. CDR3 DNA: TGCGCCAGCAGCTTGTCTACCGAAAAACTGTTTTTT.

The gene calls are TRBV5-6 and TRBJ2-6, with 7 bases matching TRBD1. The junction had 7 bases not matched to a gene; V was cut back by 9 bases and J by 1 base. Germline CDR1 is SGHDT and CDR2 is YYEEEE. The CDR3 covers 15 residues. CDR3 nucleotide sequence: TGTGCCACCACGGACAGGCCGTCTGGGGCCAACGTCCTGACTTTC. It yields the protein CATTDRPSGANVLTF. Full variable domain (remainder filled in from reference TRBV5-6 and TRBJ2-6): DAGVTQSPTHLIKTRGQQVTLRCSPKSGHDTVSWYQQALGQGPQFIFQYYEEEERQRGNFPDRFSGHQFPNYSSELNVNALLLGDSALYLCATTDRPSGANVLTFGAGSRLTVL.

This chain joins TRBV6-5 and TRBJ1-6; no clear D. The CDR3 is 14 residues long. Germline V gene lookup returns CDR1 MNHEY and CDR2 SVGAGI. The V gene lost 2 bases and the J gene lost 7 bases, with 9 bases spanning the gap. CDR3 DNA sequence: TGTGCCAGCAGTTACCTCGGCGGAAATTCACCCCTCCACTTT. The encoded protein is CASSYLGGNSPLHF.

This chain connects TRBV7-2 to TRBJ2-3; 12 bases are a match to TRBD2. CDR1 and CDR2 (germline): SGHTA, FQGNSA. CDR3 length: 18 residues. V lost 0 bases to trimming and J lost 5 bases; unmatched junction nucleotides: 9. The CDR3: CASSLARLAGGRGDTQYF. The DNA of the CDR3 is TGTGCCAGCAGCTTAGCTCGGCTAGCGGGGGGGCGGGGAGATACGCAGTATTTT.

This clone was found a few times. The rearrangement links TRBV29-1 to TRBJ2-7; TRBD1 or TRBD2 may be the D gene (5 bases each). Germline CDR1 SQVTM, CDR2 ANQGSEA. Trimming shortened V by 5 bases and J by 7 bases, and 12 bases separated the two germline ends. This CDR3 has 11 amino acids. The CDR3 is CSVRGDGEQYF. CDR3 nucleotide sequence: TGCAGCGTTCGGGGCGATGGGGAGCAGTACTTC.

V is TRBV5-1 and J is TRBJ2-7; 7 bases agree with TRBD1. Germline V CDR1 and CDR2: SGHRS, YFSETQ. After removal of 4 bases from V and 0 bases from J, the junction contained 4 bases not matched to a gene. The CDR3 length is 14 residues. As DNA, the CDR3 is TGCGCCAGCAGCCCGGGGACAGTCTCCTACGAGCAGTACTTC. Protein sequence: CASSPGTVSYEQYF.

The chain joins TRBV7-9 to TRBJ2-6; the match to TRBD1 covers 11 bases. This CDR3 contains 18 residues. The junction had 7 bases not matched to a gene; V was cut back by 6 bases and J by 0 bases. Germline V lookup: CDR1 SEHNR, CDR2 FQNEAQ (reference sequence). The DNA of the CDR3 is TGTGCCAGCAGGACGGCGGGACAGGGGGTCTCTGGGGCCAACGTCCTGACTTTC. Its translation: CASRTAGQGVSGANVLTF.

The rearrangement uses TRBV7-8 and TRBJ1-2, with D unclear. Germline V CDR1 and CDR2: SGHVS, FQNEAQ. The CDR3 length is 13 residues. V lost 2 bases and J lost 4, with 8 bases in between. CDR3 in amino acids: CASSLSSFYGYTF. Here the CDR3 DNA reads TGTGCCAGCAGCTTATCCAGTTTCTATGGCTACACCTTC.

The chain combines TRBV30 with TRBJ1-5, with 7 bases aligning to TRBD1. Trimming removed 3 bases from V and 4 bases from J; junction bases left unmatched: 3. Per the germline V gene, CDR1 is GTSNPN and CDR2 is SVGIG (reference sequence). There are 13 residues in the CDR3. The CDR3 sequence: CAWSLQGNQPQHF. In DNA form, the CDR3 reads TGTGCCTGGAGCTTACAGGGGAATCAGCCCCAGCATTTT.

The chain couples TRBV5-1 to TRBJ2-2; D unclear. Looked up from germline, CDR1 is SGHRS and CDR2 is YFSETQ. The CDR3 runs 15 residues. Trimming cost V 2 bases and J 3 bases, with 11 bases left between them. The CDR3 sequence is CASSLGQVDTGELFF. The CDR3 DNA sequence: TGCGCCAGCAGCTTAGGGCAGGTAGACACCGGGGAGCTGTTTTTT.

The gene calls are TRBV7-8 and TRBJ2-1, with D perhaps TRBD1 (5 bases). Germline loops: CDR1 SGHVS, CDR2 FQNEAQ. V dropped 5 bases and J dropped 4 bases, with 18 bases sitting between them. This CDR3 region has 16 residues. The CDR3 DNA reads TGTGCCAGCAGCCTCCAGGCCTCTCAGGGATACAATGAGCAGTTCTTC. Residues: CASSLQASQGYNEQFF.

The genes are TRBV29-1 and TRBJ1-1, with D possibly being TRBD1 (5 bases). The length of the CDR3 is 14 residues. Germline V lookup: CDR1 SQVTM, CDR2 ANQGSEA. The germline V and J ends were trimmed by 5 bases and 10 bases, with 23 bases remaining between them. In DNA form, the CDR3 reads TGCAGCGTTTCATCCCCAAGAGCAGGGCAACGAGCTTTCTTT. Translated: CSVSSPRAGQRAFF.

CDR3 nucleotide sequence: TGTGCCAGCAGCACCAAAAAGGGTGCAGATACGCAGTATTTT. This translates into CASSTKKGADTQYF. V gene TRBV5-6 combines with J gene TRBJ2-3; no reliable D call. The germline V and J ends were trimmed by 4 bases and 4 bases, with 13 bases remaining between them. This CDR3 spans 14 amino acids. Germline V lookup: CDR1 SGHDT, CDR2 YYEEEE.

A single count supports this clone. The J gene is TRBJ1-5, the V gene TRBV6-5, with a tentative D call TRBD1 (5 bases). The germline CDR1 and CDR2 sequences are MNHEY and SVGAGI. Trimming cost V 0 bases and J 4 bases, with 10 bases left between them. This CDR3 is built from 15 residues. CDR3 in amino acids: CASSYSWGVNQPQHF. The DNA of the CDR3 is TGTGCCAGCAGTTACTCTTGGGGGGTGAATCAGCCCCAGCATTTT.

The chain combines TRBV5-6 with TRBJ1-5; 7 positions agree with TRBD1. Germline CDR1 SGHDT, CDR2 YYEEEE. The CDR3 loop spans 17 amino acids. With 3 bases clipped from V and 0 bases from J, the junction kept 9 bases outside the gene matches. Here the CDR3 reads CASSSWTGEYSNQPQHF. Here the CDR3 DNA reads TGTGCCAGCAGCTCTTGGACAGGCGAATATAGCAATCAGCCCCAGCATTTT.

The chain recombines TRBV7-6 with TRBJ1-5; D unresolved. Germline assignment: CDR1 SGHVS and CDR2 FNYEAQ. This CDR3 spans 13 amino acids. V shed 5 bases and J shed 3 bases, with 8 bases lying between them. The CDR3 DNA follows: TGTGCCAGCAGCCCCCTCGACAATCAGCCCCAGCATTTT. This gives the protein CASSPLDNQPQHF.

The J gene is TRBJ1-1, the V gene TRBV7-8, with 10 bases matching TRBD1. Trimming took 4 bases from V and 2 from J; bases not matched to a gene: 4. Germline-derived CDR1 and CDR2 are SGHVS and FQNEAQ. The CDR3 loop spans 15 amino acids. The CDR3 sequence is CASSSRTGGNTEAFF. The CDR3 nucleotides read TGTGCCAGCAGCTCCCGGACAGGGGGAAACACTGAAGCTTTCTTT.

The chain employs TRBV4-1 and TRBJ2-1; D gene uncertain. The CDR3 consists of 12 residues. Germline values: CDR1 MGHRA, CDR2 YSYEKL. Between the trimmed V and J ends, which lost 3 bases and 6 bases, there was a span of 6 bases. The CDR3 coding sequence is TGCGCCAGCAGCCAGGTATCCAATGAGCAGTTCTTC. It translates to CASSQVSNEQFF.

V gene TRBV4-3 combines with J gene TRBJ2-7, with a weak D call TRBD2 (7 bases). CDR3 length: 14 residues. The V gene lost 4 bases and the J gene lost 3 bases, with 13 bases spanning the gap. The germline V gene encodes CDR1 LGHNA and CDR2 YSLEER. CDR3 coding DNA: TGCGCCAGCAGCCGAGGGAGGGGGTACTACGAGCAGTACTTC. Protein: CASSRGRGYYEQYF.

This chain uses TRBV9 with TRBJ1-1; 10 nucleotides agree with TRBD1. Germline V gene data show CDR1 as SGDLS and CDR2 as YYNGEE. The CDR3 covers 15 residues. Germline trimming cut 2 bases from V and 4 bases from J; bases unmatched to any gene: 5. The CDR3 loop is CASSVVGTGVTEAFF. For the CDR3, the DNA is TGTGCCAGCAGCGTGGTTGGGACAGGGGTCACTGAAGCTTTCTTT.

For the CDR3, the DNA is TGTGCCAGCAGTCGGACAGGGGTCAGAAGTTATGGCTACACCTTC. Translated: CASSRTGVRSYGYTF. The rearrangement uses TRBV6-5 and TRBJ1-2; 9 nucleotides agree with TRBD1. Per germline, CDR1 MNHEY and CDR2 SVGAGI. The CDR3 covers 15 residues. V lost 5 bases and J lost 5; bases outside the gene matches: 9.

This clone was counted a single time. This chain's CDR3 is CASSRRDSQETQYF. The CDR3, as DNA: TGTGCCAGCAGCCGCCGGGACTCCCAAGAGACCCAGTACTTC. The chain joins TRBV13 to TRBJ2-5; the D gene is possibly TRBD2 (6 bases). Trimming took off 5 bases at V and 1 base at J, with 11 bases between the two ends. Germline assignment: CDR1 PRHDT and CDR2 FYEKMQ (reference sequence). The CDR3 has 14 amino acids.

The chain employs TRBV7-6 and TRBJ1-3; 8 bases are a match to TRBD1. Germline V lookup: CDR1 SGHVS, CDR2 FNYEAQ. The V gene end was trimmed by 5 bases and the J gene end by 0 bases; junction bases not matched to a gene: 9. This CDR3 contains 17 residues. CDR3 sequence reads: CASSHRGQESSGNTIYF. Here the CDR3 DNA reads TGTGCCAGCAGCCACCGGGGACAGGAATCCTCTGGAAACACCATATATTTT.

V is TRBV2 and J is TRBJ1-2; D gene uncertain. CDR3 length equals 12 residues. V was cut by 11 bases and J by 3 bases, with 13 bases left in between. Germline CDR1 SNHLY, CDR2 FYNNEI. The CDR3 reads CADGRLDYGYTF. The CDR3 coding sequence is TGTGCCGACGGGAGGTTAGACTATGGCTACACCTTC.

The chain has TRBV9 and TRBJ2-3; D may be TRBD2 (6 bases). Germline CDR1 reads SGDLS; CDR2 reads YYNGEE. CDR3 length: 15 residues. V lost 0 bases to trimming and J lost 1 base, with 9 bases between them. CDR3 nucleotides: TGTGCCAGCAGCGTAGGCGGGGTCGGCACAGATACGCAGTATTTT. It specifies CASSVGGVGTDTQYF.

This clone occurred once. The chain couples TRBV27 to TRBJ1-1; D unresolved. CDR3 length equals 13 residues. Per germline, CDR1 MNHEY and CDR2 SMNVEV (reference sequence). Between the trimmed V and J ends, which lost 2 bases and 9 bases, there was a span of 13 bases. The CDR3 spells CASSLIPTAQAFF. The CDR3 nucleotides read TGTGCCAGCAGTTTAATTCCGACTGCCCAAGCTTTCTTT.

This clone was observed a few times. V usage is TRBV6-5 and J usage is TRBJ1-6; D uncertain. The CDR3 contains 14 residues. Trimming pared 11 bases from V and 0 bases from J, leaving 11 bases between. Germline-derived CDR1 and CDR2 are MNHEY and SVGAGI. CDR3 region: CAVGGSSYNSPLHF. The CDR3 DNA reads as TGTGCCGTAGGAGGTAGCTCCTATAATTCACCCCTCCACTTT.

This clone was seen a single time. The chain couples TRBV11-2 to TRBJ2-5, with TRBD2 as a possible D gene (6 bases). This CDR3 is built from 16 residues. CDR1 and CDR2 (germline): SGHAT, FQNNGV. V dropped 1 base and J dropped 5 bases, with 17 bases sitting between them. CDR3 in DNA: TGTGCCAGCAGCTTAGTCGGGGGAGGCACCTGGGAGACCCAGTACTTC. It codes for CASSLVGGGTWETQYF.